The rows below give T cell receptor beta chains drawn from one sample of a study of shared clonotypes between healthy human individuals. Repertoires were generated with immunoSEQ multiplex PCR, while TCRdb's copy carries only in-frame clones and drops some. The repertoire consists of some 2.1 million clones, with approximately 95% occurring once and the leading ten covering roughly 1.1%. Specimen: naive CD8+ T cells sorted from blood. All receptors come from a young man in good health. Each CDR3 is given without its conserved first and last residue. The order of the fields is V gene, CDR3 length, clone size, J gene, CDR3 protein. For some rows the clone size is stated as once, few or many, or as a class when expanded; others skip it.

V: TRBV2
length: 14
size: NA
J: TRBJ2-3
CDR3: ASSPLTSGDTDTQY

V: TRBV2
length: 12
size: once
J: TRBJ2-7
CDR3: ASHDGSLSYEQY

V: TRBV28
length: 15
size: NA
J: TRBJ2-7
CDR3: ASSLPPLAGGPHEQY

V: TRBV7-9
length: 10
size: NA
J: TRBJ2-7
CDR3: ASRRDRYEQY

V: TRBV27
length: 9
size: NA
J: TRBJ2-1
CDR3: ASSPGHEQF

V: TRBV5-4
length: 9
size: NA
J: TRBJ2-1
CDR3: ASLAGGEQF

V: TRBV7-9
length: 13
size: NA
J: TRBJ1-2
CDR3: ASSFGEVSNYGYT

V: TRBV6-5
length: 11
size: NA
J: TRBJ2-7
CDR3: ASNDRDTYEQY

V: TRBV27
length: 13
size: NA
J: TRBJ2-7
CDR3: ASSQLQDPTYEQY

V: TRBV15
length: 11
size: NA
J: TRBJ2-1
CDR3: ATSSGPYNEQF

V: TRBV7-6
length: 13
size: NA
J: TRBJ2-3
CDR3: ASSDRQGATDTQY

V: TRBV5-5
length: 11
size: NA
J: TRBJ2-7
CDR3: ASSFGVNYEQY

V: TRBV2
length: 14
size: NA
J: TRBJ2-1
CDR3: ASRDVRGSSYNEQF

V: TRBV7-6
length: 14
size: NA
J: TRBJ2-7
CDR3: ASSSLAGGNSHEQY

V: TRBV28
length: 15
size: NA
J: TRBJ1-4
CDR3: ASTDYYTNRDSEKLF

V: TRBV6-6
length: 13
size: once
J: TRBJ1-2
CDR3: ASSYDQGGLYGYT

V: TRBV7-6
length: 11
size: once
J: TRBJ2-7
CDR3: ASSLAGRDEQY

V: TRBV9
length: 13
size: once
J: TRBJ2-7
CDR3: ASSVAAGVSYEQY

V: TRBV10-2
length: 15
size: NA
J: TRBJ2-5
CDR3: ASSQPISGAPQETQY

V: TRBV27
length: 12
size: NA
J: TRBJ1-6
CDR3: ASSLVEGGTPLH

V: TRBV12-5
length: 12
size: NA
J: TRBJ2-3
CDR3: ASGLGLGYDTQY

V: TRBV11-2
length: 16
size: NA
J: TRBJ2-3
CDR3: ASSFPGASGRVVDTQY

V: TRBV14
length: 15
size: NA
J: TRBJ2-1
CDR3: ASSRRPAAGGFNEQF

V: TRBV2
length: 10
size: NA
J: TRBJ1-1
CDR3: ASVAGNTEAF

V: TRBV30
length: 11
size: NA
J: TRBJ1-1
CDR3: AWTRGERTEAF

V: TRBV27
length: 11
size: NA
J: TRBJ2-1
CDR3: ASIGGVYNEQF

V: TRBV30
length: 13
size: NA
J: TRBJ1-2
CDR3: AWSDTGGLAYGYT

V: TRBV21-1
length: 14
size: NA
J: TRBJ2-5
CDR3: ASSIPGQEVQETQY

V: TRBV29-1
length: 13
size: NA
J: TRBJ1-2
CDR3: SVEDLSTDPYGYT

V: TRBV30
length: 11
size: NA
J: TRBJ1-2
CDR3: AWSVGRNYGYT

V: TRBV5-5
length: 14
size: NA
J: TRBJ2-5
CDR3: ASSLRLAGVRETQY

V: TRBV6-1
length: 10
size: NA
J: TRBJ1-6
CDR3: ASSESDSPLH

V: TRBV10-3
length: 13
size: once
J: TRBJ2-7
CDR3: AISHTLAEAYEQY

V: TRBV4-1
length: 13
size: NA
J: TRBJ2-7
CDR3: ASSDTAAGAYEQY

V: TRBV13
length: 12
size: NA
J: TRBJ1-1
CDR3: ASSPSAPAVEAF

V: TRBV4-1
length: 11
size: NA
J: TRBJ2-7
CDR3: ASSRGADYEQY

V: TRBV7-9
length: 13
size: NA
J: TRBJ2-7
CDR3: ASSLEGQGPGEQY

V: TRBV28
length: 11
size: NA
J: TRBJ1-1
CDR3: ASSLSWNTEAF

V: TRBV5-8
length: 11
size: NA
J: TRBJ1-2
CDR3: ASSSGLGHGYT

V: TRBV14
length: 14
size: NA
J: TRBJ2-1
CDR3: ASSHNSGVSYNEQF

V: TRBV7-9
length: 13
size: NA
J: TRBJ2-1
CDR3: ASSPQGNSYNEQF

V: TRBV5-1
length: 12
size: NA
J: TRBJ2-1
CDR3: ASSLAGGRNEQF

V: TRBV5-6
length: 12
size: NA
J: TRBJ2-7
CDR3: ASSWDRGGDEQY

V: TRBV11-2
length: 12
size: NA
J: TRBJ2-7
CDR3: ASSLRDRGHEQY